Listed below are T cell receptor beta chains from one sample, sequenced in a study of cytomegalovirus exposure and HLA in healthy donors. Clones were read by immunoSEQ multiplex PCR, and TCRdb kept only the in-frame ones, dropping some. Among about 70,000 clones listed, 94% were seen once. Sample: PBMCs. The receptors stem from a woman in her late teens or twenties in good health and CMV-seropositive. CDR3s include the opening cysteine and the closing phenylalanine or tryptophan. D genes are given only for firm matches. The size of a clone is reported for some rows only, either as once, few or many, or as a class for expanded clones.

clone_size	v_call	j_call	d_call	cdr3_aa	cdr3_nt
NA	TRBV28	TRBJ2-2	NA	CASSFLVETNTGELFF	TGTGCCAGCAGTTTTTTGGTCGAGACGAACACCGGGGAGCTGTTTTTT
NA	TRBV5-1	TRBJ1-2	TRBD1	CASSRTGGDYGYTF	TGCGCCAGCAGCCGGACAGGGGGGGACTATGGCTACACCTTC
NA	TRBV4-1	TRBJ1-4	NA	CASSQPRQNPNEKLFF	TGCGCCAGCAGCCAACCTCGACAGAATCCTAATGAAAAACTGTTTTTT
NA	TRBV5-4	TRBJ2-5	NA	CASSLADSSETQYF	TGTGCCAGCAGCTTGGCCGACAGTAGCGAGACCCAGTACTTC
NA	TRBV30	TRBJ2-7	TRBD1	CAWSIDRVRDEQYF	TGTGCCTGGAGTATAGACAGGGTAAGGGACGAGCAGTACTTC
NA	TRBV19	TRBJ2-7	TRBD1	CASSATGINEQYF	TGTGCCAGTAGTGCGACAGGGATTAACGAGCAGTACTTC
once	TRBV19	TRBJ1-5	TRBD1	CATRTGLGNQPQHF	TGTGCCACCAGGACAGGGTTGGGCAATCAGCCCCAGCATTTT
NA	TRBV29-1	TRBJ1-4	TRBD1	CSVDGAYQGGKLFF	TGCAGCGTTGATGGGGCCTACCAGGGGGGAAAACTGTTTTTT
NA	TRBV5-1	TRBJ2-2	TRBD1	CASSFRGYKDRGPGELFF	TGCGCCAGCAGCTTCCGTGGGTACAAGGACAGGGGGCCCGGGGAGCTGTTTTTT
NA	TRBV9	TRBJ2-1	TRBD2	CASSVGLAGPYNEQFF	TGTGCCAGCAGCGTAGGACTAGCGGGACCCTACAATGAGCAGTTCTTC